This TCR beta chain was obtained from a study of OX40 agonist ivuxolimab in advanced cancers. As concerns this clone: One end of the junction is discordant with germline, which a read error may explain.

The data were produced by immunoSEQ multiplex PCR, yet TCRdb's version contains in-frame clones alone and is incomplete. The table lists roughly 48,000 clones, about 79% of them singletons. Material: CD4+ or CD8+ T cells sorted from blood, obtained in a trial of the OX40 agonist ivuxolimab. This TCR came from an adult with an advanced solid tumor such as melanoma, head and neck, liver or kidney cancer.

CDR3 sequence reads: CASSPPGQSYGYTF. CDR3 sequence (DNA): TGTGCCAGCTCCCCACCCGGACAGAGCTATGGCTACACCTTC. The chain joins TRBV18 to TRBJ1-2; weak D call: TRBD1 (6 bases). In germline, CDR1 is KGHSH, CDR2 LQKENI. This CDR3 has 14 amino acids.